The T cell receptor beta chain described here comes from a study of CD8 T cells in ankylosing spondylitis (dated by TCRdb to about 2017). In the study overall: To find TCR variants linked to disease, the study profiled T cell receptor beta repertoires in ankylosing spondylitis patients and healthy donors. Peripheral blood samples were taken, and synovial fluid was additionally collected from ankylosing spondylitis patients. The whole study cohort included under 140 healthy donors and around 24 ankylosing spondylitis patients. Study-wide conclusions, independent of this receptor: The disease-linked clones had a CD8+ phenotype and were found at relatively low frequencies in peripheral blood. According to the report, matched synovial fluid samples from ankylosing spondylitis patients were significantly enriched for the disease-linked clones. A TCR beta motif made up of several highly homologous amino acid variants appeared to be characteristic of blood from ankylosing spondylitis patients. Some of the motif variants had been reported before in the synovial fluid and blood of reactive arthritis patients, a finding that suggests common disease-initiation mechanisms.

This clonotype was counted a few times. The clone's antigen remains unknown. Qualities for individual bases were not recorded, and no much larger clone is one base off. Sequenced on an Illumina HiSeq 2500. Quantitative 5'-RACE with molecular barcodes was used to prepare TCR beta libraries. Per the authors' processing: A new computational method based on a probabilistic model of VDJ rearrangement was used to identify disease-linked TCR variants. Starting from the raw public reads, TCRdb applied fastp trimming at Q25, assembled clones with MiXCR and retained in-frame beta chains. Each entry is one CDR3 protein sequence, shown with its most common DNA and genes. These V and J calls originate from TCRdb's pipeline instead of the authors' own analysis. The sample contains under 250,000 distinct CDR3 sequences, around 25% of them found a single time. About 7% of the sample lies in the top ten. The germline V gene gives CDR1 as SQVTM and CDR2 as ANQGSEA. Including cysteine and phenylalanine, the CDR3 has 14 amino acids. Only the CDR3 DNA stays, 42 bases, in frame from base 1. Ends trimmed: V by 6 bases, J by 5 bases; bases unmatched to a gene: 9.

Input material: blood, either unsorted or a sorted T cell fraction (not recorded which). The rearranged chain carries TRBV29-1 and TRBJ1-2, with 10 bases aligning to TRBD1. This sequence originates from a male donor with ankylosing spondylitis or in good health (not recorded which). The CDR3 protein sequence reads: CSVRPGQGKYGYTF. At the DNA level, the sequence is TGCAGCGTGAGACCGGGACAGGGGAAGTATGGCTACACCTTC.